This entry describes one T cell receptor beta chain. This record comes from a study of blood T cell repertoires in COVID-19. Study in general: The samples span acute and convalescent COVID-19 from the United States, Italy and Spain. The analysed material was cDNA or gDNA that came from T cells, B-cell-depleted T cells, or PBMCs.

V was trimmed by 0 bases and J by 9 bases, leaving 12 bases between them. CDR3 length: 14 amino acids. CDR1 ENHRY and CDR2 SYGVKD come from the germline V gene. How the authors handled the data: Amplification of reference gene primers provided the estimated nucleated cell counts. Only in-frame clones appear in the TCRdb table, and some are missing; sequencing was by immunoSEQ multiplex PCR. From that table come the V and J calls and clone size; the DNA was used to work out D and trimming. The sample has roughly 220,000 clones; 75% to 85% are singletons. The TCR originated in a woman between 40 and 55 years old who had recovered from COVID-19. The sample taken for sequencing was peripheral blood. The rearrangement uses TRBV10-3 and TRBJ2-1; no clear D. This CDR3 is CAISESQLETEQFF. The DNA for the CDR3 is TGTGCCATCAGTGAGTCTCAGCTAGAAACTGAGCAGTTCTTC.